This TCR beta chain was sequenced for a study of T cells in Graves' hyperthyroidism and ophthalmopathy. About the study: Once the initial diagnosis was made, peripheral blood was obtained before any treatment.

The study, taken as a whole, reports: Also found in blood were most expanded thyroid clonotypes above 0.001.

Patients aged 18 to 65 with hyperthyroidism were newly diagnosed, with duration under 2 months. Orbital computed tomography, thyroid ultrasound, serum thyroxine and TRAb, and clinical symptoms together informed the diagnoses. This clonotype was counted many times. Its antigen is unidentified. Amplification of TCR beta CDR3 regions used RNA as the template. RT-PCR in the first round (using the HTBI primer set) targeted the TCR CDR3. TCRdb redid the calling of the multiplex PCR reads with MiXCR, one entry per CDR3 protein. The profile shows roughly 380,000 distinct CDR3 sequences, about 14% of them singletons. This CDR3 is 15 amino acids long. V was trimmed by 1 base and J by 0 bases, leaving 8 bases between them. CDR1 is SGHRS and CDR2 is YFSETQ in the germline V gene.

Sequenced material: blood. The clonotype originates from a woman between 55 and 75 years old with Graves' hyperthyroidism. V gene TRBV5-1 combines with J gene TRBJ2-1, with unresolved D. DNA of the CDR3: TGCGCCAGCAGCTTGCCCTCCAGCTCCTACAATGAGCAGTTCTTC. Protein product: CASSLPSSSYNEQFF.